This TCR beta chain was obtained from a study of blood T cell repertoires in COVID-19. This CDR3 region has 10 residues. Per germline, CDR1 MDHEN and CDR2 SYDVKM. Trimming stripped 7 bases from V and 9 bases from J, with 7 bases between. Clones were read by immunoSEQ multiplex PCR, and TCRdb kept only the in-frame ones, dropping some. The repertoire has roughly 100,000 clones, around 80% of them found once; the top ten carry approximately 9.6%. This receptor was obtained from a man aged 55 to 70 with active or convalescent COVID-19. This chain uses TRBV28 with TRBJ2-1; no firm D call. The specimen was peripheral blood. CDR3 bases: TGTGCCAGCAAATTTCGTGAGCAGTTCTTC. Translating gives CASKFREQFF.